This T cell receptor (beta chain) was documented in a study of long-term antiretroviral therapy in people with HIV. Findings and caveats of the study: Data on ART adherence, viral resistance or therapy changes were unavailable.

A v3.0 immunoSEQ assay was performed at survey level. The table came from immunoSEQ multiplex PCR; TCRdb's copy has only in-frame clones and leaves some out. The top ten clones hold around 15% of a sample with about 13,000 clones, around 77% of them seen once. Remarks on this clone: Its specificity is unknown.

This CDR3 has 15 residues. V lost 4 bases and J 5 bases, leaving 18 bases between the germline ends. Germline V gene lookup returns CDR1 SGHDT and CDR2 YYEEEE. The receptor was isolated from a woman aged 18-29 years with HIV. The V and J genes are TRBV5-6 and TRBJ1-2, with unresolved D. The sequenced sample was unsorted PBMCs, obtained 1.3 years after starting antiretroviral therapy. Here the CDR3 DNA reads TGTGCCAGCAGCCGGGTGCGGGAAGAAGGATATGGCTACACCTTC. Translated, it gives CASSRVREEGYGYTF.